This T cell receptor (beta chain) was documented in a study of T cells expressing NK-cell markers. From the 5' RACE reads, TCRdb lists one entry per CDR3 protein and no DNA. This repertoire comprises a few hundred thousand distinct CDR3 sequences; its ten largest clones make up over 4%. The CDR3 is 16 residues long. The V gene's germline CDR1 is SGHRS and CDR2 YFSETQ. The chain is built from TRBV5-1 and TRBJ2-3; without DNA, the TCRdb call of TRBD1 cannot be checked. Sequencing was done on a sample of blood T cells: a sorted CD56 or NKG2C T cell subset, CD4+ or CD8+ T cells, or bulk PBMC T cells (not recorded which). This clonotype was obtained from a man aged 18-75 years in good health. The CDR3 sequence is CASSPRQGRSTDTQYF.